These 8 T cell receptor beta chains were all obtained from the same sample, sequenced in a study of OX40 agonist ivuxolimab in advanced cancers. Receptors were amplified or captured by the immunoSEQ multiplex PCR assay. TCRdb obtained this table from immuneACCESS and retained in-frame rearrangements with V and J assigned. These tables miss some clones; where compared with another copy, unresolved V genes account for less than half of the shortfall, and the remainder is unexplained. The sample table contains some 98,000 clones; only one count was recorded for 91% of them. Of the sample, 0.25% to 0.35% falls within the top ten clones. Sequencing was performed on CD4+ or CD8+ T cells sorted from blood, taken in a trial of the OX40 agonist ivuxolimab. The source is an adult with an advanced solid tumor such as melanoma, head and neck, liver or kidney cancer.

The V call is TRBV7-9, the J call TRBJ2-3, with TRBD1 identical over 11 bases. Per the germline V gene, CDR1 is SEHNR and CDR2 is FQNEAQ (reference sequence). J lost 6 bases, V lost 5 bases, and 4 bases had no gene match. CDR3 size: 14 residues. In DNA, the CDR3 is TGTGCCAGCAGCCTATGGACAGGGGGCGATACGCAGTATTTT. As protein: CASSLWTGGDTQYF.

CDR3 region: CASNLGQGPTYEQYF. The CDR3 bases are TGCGCCAGCAACCTAGGCCAGGGGCCTACCTACGAGCAGTACTTC. This rearrangement joins TRBV5-1 to TRBJ2-7; D possibly corresponds to TRBD1 (6 bases). This CDR3 is built from 15 residues. Trimming left V 6 bases short and J 2 bases short, with 18 bases between. Germline CDR1 and CDR2: SGHRS and YFSETQ.

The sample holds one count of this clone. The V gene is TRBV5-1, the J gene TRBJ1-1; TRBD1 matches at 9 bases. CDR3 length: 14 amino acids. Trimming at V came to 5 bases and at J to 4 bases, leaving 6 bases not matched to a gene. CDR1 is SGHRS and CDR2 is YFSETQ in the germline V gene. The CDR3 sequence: CASRVGQGFTEAFF. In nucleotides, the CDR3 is TGCGCCAGCAGGGTTGGACAGGGGTTCACTGAAGCTTTCTTT.

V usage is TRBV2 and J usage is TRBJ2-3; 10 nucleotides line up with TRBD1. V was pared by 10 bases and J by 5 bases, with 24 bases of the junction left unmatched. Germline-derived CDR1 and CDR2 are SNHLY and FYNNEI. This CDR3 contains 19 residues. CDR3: CAIPDRDRGLDALLDTQYF. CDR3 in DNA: TGTGCCATTCCAGACCGGGACAGGGGCTTGGACGCCCTCCTAGATACGCAGTATTTT. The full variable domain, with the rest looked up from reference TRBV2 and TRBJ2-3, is EPEVTQTPSHQVTQMGQEVILRCVPISNHLYFYWYRQILGQKVEFLVSFYNNEISEKSEIFDDQFSVERPDGSNFTLKIRSTKLEDSAMYFCAIPDRDRGLDALLDTQYFGPGTRLTVL.

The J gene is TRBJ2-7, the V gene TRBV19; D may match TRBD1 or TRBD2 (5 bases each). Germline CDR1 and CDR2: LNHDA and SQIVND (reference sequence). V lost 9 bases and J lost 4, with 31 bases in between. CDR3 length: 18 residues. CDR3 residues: CAREGRRPKDSLWYEQYF. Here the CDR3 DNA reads TGTGCCAGAGAGGGGAGAAGACCGAAAGATAGTTTGTGGTACGAGCAGTACTTC.

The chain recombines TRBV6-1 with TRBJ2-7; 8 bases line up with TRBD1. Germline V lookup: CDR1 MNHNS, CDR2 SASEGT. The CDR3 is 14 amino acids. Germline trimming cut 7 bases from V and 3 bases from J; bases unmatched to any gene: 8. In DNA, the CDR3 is TGTGCCAGCATAGCACAGGGGGTTTTCTACGAGCAGTACTTC. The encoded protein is CASIAQGVFYEQYF.

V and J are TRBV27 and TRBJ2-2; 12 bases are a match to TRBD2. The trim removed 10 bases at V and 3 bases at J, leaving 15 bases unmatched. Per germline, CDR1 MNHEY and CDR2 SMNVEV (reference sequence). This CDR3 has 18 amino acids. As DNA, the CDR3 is TGTGCCACCCGCCCCGGGACTAGCGGGTCGGGATACACCGGGGAGCTGTTTTTT. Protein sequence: CATRPGTSGSGYTGELFF.

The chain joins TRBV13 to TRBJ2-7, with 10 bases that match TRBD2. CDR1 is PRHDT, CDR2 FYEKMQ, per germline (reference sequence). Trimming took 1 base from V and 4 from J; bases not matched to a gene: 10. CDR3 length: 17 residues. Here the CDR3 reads CASSLVYSGRAAYEQYF. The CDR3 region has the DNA TGTGCCAGCAGCTTAGTTTACAGCGGGAGGGCCGCGTACGAGCAGTACTTC. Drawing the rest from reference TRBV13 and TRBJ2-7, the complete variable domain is AAGVIQSPRHLIKEKRETATLKCYPIPRHDTVYWYQQGPGQDPQFLISFYEKMQSDKGSIPDRFSAQQFSDYHSELNMSSLELGDSALYFCASSLVYSGRAAYEQYFGPGTRLTVT.